Listed below are T cell receptor beta chains from one sample, sequenced in a study of T cell therapy after organ transplantation. No cognate antigen is known for these TCRs. Measured with immunoSEQ multiplex PCR; TCRdb has only the in-frame clones, and not every one. Of some 47,000 clones detected, about 94% appear once; the ten largest clones hold approximately 3.4%. The specimen comprised CD8+ T cells from blood, sampled before autologous CMV-specific T cell therapy. Every receptor here comes from a human patient who had received a solid organ transplant and had CMV disease. CDR3s include the opening cysteine and the closing phenylalanine or tryptophan. The order of the fields is V gene, clone size, CDR3 length, J gene, CDR3 protein. Clone size is given for some rows only: seen once, a few or many times, or a class if the clone is expanded.

TRBV27	-	15	TRBJ1-1	CASTFSAGANTEAFF
TRBV5-5	-	15	TRBJ2-1	CASSEEGGTHNEQFF
TRBV19	once	14	TRBJ1-1	CASSDTGEWTEAFF
TRBV5-6	-	14	TRBJ2-7	CASSLEWTSVEQYF
TRBV7-8	-	20	TRBJ2-1	CASSSLPLGTVPSSYNEQFF
TRBV9	-	13	TRBJ2-1	CASSVGGSGEQFF
TRBV7-2	-	15	TRBJ2-7	CASSLGGAGDYEQYF
TRBV10-3	-	14	TRBJ2-1	CAISAGPEYNEQFF
TRBV2	-	14	TRBJ1-1	CASSTGGMNTEAFF
TRBV7-9	-	12	TRBJ2-6	CASSSAFNVLTF
TRBV6-5	-	15	TRBJ2-5	CASSPPARHQETQYF
TRBV27	-	15	TRBJ2-7	CASSLSVGSAAEQYF
TRBV11-2	once	15	TRBJ1-2	CASSSDRVDNYGYTF
TRBV6-5	-	15	TRBJ2-5	CASSYSSNRGETQYF
TRBV2	-	14	TRBJ2-7	CASSPTGGPNEQYF
TRBV7-6	-	13	TRBJ1-1	CASSSPLITEAFF
TRBV19	-	15	TRBJ2-2	CASSIARSNTGELFF
TRBV5-6	-	14	TRBJ2-5	CASSFVGGRQTQYF
TRBV4-2	few	14	TRBJ2-3	CASSHGQGADTQYF
TRBV27	-	13	TRBJ2-2	CASSPPGTGELFF
TRBV18	-	14	TRBJ2-7	CASSPMDNNYEQYF
TRBV5-1	-	17	TRBJ2-5	CASSDPPGQGIQETQYF
TRBV29-1	few	12	TRBJ2-7	CSADGAGFEQYF
TRBV29-1	once	15	TRBJ2-3	CSAVGQGHFTDTQYF
TRBV11-2	-	16	TRBJ1-1	CASSLDRELPNTEAFF
TRBV30	once	13	TRBJ1-4	CAWRGRGNEKLFF
TRBV5-6	-	14	TRBJ2-7	CASSFRHSLYEQYF
TRBV5-6	-	15	TRBJ2-3	CASSSGPGLGDTQYF
TRBV12-5	-	17	TRBJ1-1	CASGLMVRSGGGGEAFF
TRBV19	-	20	TRBJ2-3	CASSGIGLAVQDGGTDTQYF
TRBV4-3	-	14	TRBJ1-2	CASSPGTGSYGYTF
TRBV27	-	14	TRBJ2-5	CASSLFQGQETQYF
TRBV19	-	15	TRBJ2-6	CATKTGESGANVLTF
TRBV6-6	-	15	TRBJ2-1	CASSYPEGSYNEQFF
TRBV5-4	-	14	TRBJ2-7	CASSLDGTSDEQYF
TRBV29-1	once	15	TRBJ1-2	CSADIPPDNNYGYTF
TRBV6-1	-	14	TRBJ1-5	CASSDWQGNQPQHF
TRBV21-1	once	16	TRBJ1-1	CASSPRTGPSNTEAFF
TRBV9	-	13	TRBJ2-1	CASSVAKGYEQFF
TRBV7-6	-	12	TRBJ2-7	CASSPRAHEQYF
TRBV6-6	-	10	TRBJ2-2	CASMAEVLFF
TRBV5-1	-	16	TRBJ2-6	CASSLDRNPGANVLTF
TRBV7-9	-	17	TRBJ2-7	CASSLVLAREEAYEQYF
TRBV9	-	19	TRBJ2-1	CASSRQQFRTLSSYNEQFF
TRBV7-2	-	13	TRBJ2-7	CASSLSYSYEQYF
TRBV7-9	-	13	TRBJ1-1	CASSLDSNTEAFF
TRBV9	-	15	TRBJ2-7	CASSATGDGMYEQYF
TRBV7-9	-	15	TRBJ1-1	CASSPWQGSNTEAFF
TRBV2	-	16	TRBJ2-1	CASSELATRSYNEQFF